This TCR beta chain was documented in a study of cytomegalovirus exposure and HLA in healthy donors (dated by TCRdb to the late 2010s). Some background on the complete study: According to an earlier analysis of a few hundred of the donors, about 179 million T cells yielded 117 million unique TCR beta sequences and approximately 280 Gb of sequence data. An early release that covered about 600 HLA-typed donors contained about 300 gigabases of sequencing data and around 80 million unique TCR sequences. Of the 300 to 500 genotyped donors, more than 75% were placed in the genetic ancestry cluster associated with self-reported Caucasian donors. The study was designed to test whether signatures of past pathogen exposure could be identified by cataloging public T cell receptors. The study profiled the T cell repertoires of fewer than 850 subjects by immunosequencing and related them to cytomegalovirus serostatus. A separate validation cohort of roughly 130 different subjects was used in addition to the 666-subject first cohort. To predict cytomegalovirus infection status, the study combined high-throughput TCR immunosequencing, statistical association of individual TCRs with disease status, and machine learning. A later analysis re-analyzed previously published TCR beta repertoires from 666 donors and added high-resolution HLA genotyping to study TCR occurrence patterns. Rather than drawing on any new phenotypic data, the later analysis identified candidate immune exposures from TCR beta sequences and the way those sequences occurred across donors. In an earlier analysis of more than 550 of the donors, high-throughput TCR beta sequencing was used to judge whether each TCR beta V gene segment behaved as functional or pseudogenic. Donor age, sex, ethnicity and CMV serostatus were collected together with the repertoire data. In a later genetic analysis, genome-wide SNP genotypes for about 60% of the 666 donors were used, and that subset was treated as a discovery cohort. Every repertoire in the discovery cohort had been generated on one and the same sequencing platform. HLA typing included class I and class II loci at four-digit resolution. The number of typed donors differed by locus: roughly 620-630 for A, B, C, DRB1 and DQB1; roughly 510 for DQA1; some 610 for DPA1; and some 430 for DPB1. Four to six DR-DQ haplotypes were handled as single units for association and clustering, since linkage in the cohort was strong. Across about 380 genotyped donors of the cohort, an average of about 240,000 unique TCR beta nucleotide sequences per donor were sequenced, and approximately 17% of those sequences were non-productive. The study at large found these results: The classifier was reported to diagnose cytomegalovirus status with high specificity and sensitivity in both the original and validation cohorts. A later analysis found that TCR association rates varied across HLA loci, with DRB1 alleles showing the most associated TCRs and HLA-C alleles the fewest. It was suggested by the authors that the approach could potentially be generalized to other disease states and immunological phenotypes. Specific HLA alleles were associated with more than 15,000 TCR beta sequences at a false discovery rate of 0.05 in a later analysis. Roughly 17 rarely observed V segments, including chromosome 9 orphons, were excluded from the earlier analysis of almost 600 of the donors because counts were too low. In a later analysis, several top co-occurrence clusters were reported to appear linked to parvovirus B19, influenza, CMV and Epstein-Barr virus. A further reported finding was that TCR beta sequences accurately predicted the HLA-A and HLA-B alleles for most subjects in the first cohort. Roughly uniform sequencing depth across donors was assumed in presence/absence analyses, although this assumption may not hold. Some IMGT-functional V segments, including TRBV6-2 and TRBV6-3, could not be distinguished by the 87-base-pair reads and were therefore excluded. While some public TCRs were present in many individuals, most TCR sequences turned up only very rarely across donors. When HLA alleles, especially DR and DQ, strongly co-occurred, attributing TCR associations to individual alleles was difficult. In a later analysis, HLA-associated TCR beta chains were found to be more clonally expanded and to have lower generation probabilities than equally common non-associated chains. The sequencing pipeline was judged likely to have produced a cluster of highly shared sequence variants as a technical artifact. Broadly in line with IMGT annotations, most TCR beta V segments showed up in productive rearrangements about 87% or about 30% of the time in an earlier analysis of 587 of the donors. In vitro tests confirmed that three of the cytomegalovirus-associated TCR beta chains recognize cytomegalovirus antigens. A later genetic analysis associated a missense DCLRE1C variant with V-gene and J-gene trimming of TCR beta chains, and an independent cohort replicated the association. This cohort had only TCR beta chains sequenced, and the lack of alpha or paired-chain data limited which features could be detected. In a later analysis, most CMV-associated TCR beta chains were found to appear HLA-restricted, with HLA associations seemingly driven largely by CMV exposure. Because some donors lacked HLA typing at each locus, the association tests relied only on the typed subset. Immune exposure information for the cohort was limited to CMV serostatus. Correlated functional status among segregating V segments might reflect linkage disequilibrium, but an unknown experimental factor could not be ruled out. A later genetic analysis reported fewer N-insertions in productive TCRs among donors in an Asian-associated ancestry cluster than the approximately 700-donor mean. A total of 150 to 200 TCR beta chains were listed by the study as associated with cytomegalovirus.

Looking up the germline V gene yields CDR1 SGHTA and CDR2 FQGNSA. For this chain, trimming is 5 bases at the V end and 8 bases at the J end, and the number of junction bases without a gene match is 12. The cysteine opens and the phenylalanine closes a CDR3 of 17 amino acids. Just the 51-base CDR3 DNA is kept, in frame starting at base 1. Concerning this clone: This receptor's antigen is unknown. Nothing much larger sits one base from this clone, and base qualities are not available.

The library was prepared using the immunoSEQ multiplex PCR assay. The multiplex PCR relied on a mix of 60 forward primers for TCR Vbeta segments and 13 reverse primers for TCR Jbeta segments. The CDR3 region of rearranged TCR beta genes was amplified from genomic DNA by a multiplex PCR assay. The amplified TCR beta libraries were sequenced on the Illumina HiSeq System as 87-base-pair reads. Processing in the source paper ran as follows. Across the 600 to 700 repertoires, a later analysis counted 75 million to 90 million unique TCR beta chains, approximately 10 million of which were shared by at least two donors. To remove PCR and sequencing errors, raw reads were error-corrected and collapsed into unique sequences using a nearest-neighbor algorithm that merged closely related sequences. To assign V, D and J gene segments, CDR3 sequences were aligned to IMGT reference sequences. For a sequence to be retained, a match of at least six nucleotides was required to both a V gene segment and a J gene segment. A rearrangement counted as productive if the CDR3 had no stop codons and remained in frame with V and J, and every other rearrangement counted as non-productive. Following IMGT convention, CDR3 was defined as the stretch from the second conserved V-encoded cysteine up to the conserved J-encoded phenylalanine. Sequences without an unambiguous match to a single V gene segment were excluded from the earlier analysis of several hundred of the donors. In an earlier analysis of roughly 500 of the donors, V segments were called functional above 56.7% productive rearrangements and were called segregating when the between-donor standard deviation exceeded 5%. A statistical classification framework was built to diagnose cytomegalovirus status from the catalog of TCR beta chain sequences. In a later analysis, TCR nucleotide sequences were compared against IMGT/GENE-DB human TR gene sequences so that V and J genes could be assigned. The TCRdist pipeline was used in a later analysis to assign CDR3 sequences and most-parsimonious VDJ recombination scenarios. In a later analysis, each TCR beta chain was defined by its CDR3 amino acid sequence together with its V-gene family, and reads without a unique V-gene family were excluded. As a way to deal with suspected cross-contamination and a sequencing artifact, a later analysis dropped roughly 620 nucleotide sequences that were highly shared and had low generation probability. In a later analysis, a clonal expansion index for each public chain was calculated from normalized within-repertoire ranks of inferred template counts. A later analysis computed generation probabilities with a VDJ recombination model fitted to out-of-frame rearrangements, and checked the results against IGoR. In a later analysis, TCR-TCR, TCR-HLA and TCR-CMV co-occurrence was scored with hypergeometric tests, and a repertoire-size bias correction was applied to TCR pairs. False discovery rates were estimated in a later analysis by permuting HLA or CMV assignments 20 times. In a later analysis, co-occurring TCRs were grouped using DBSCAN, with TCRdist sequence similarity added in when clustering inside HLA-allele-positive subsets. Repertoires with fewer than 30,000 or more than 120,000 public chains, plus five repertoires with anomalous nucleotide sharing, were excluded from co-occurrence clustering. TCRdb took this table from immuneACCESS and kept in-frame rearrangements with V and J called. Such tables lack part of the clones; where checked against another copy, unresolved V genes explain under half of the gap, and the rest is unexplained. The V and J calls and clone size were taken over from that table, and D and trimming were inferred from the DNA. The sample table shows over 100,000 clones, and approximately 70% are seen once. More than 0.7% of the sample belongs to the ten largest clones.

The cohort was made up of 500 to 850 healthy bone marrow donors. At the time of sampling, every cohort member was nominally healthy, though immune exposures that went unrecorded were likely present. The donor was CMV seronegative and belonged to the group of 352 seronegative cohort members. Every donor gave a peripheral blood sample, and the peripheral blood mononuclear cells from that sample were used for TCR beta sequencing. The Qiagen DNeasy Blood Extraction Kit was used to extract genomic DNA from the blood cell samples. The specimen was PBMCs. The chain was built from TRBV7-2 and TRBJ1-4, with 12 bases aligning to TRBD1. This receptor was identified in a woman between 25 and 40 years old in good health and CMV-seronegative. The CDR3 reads CASSLRGQGAFGEKLFF. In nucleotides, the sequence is TGTGCCAGCAGCCTAAGGGGACAGGGGGCCTTCGGAGAAAAACTGTTTTTT.